A selection of T cell receptor beta chains follows, all from one sample in a study of OX40 agonist ivuxolimab in advanced cancers. This table comes from immunoSEQ multiplex PCR, and its TCRdb copy is limited to in-frame clones, with some not included. Of 65,000 to 95,000 clones in the sample, roughly 90% were seen once. The sample in question was CD4+ or CD8+ T cells sorted from blood, obtained in a trial of the OX40 agonist ivuxolimab. These receptors all come from an adult with an advanced solid tumor such as melanoma, head and neck, liver or kidney cancer. The CDR3 runs from the conserved cysteine through the conserved F or W. D genes are given only for firm matches. Only part of the rows carry a size: once, few, many, or a class if the clone is expanded.

J: TRBJ2-1
V: TRBV19
D: TRBD2
size: NA
CDR3: CASSIRGAYNEQFF
DNA: TGTGCCAGTAGTATCCGGGGGGCCTACAATGAGCAGTTCTTC

J: TRBJ1-4
V: TRBV7-9
D: NA
size: NA
CDR3: CASSPSGKTSEKLFF
DNA: TGTGCCAGCAGCCCCAGTGGTAAAACAAGCGAAAAACTGTTTTTT

J: TRBJ1-4
V: TRBV15
D: NA
size: few
CDR3: CATSARTVPNEKLFF
DNA: TGTGCCACCAGCGCGAGGACAGTACCAAATGAAAAACTGTTTTTT

J: TRBJ1-6
V: TRBV19
D: NA
size: NA
CDR3: CASRTTNASPLHF
DNA: TGTGCCAGTAGGACAACTAATGCTTCACCCCTCCACTTT

J: TRBJ2-4
V: TRBV6-5
D: NA
size: NA
CDR3: CASSYSWGTGGNIQYF
DNA: TGTGCCAGCAGTTACTCGTGGGGGACTGGGGGGAACATTCAGTACTTC

J: TRBJ1-2
V: TRBV5-6
D: NA
size: NA
CDR3: CASSFYDQARSF
DNA: TGTGCCAGCAGCTTCTACGACCAGGCCAGGAGCTTC

J: TRBJ2-2
V: TRBV27
D: NA
size: NA
CDR3: CASSLTSGGELFF
DNA: TGTGCCAGCAGTTTAACGTCGGGCGGGGAGCTGTTTTTT

J: TRBJ2-7
V: TRBV18
D: NA
size: NA
CDR3: CASSPQTSSYEQYF
DNA: TGTGCCAGCTCACCACAAACGAGCTCCTACGAGCAGTACTTC

J: TRBJ2-3
V: TRBV7-3
D: TRBD2
size: NA
CDR3: CASSPGGGAFTDTQYF
DNA: TGTGCCAGCAGCCCCGGGGGGGGCGCCTTCACAGATACGCAGTATTTT

J: TRBJ1-2
V: TRBV5-4
D: TRBD1
size: NA
CDR3: CASSWDSTGYYGYTF
DNA: TGTGCCAGCAGCTGGGATTCGACAGGGTATTATGGCTACACCTTC

J: TRBJ2-7
V: TRBV29-1
D: TRBD1
size: once
CDR3: CSVDGQGTVGSYEQYF
DNA: TGCAGCGTCGATGGACAGGGGACTGTCGGCTCCTACGAGCAGTACTTC

J: TRBJ2-7
V: TRBV11-2
D: NA
size: NA
CDR3: CASSLNEGVHEQYF
DNA: TGTGCCAGCAGCTTGAACGAGGGAGTCCACGAGCAGTACTTC

J: TRBJ2-3
V: TRBV5-1
D: NA
size: NA
CDR3: CASSLTSDTQYF
DNA: TGCGCCAGCAGCTTGACTTCAGATACGCAGTATTTT

J: TRBJ2-5
V: TRBV6-1
D: NA
size: NA
CDR3: CASSDYRGRAETQYF
DNA: TGTGCCAGCAGTGATTACAGAGGGCGGGCAGAGACCCAGTACTTC

J: TRBJ2-2
V: TRBV28
D: TRBD1
size: NA
CDR3: CASSLLPGTGDAGELFF
DNA: TGTGCCAGCAGTTTACTACCCGGGACAGGGGACGCCGGGGAGCTGTTTTTT

J: TRBJ2-1
V: TRBV7-9
D: TRBD2
size: NA
CDR3: CASTSLGSSGDNYNEQFF
DNA: TGTGCCAGCACCTCCCTGGGTTCTAGCGGGGATAATTACAATGAGCAGTTCTTC

J: TRBJ1-5
V: TRBV28
D: NA
size: NA
CDR3: CASSLLAGSNQPQHF
DNA: TGTGCCAGCAGTTTATTGGCAGGGAGCAATCAGCCCCAGCATTTT

J: TRBJ2-2
V: TRBV19
D: NA
size: NA
CDR3: CASSSTRFPGELFF
DNA: TGTGCCAGTAGTAGCACAAGGTTCCCCGGGGAGCTGTTTTTT

J: TRBJ2-7
V: TRBV5-4
D: NA
size: few
CDR3: CASSPQTAGYEQYF
DNA: TGTGCCAGCAGCCCCCAGACTGCGGGCTACGAGCAGTACTTC

J: TRBJ2-7
V: TRBV28
D: TRBD2
size: NA
CDR3: CASSLTTSGSYEQYF
DNA: TGTGCCAGCAGTTTAACGACTAGCGGGTCCTACGAGCAGTACTTC

J: TRBJ1-1
V: TRBV7-2
D: NA
size: NA
CDR3: CASRNPTAEAFF
DNA: TGTGCCAGCAGGAACCCCACAGCTGAAGCTTTCTTT

J: TRBJ2-5
V: TRBV10-3
D: TRBD1
size: NA
CDR3: CATWTGEGETQYF
DNA: TGTGCCACCTGGACAGGTGAGGGAGAGACCCAGTACTTC